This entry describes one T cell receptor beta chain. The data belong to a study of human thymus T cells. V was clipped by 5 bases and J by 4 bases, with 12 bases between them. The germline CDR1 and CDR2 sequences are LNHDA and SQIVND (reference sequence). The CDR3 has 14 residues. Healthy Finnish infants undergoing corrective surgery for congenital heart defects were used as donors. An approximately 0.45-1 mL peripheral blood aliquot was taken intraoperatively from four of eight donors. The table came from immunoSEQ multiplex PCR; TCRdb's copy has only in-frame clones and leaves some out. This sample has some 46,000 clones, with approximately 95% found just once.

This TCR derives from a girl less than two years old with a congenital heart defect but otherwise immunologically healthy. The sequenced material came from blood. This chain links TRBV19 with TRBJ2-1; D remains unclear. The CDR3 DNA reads TGTGCCAGTAGTTACAGTTGGAGATACAATGAGCAGTTCTTC. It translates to CASSYSWRYNEQFF.